This T cell receptor beta chain originates from a study of pediatric ulcerative colitis (dated by TCRdb to between 2018 and 2021). A note on the overall study: Among the ulcerative colitis patients, about seven had pancolitis and two had left-sided colitis, and histology in every patient was consistent with ulcerative colitis. From roughly 9 newly diagnosed, treatment-naive pediatric ulcerative colitis patients and a few non-IBD control children, paired blood and rectal samples were collected. By Pediatric Ulcerative Colitis Activity Index, mild disease was classified in a couple of patients, moderate disease in four and acute severe colitis in three.

Rearranged CDR3 beta regions were amplified from genomic DNA with multiplex V and J primers using the immunoSEQ TRB Survey service. To keep depth equal across samples, survey-level sequencing depth of up to 500,000 reads per sample was applied. Libraries were purified, pooled and sequenced on Illumina technology. The paper's processing steps were these. Productive clonality, sample overlap, pairwise scatters, CDR3 beta length, V/D/J gene usage and productiveness were assessed with immunoSEQ online tools. Calculated diversity was defined as the number of unique rearrangements divided by total templates times 100, and Shannon and Simpson indices were additionally computed. For principal component analysis, Z-score normalized data were analyzed with the R prcomp function and the ggbiplot package. Morisita's index was used to quantify blood-rectal clonal overlap within each subject. What TCRdb holds here is the immuneACCESS table cut down to in-frame rearrangements. Part of the clones is not present; checked against another copy, under half of the missing clones reflect an unresolved V gene, and the others are unexplained. For V, J and clone size, that table is used; D and trimming come from the DNA. The sample contains around 68,000 clones, around 80% of them found a single time. 5% to 5.5% of the sample is taken by the ten largest.

Study-wide findings and limitations: Because the repertoires came from total lymphocyte DNA, rare subsets such as regulatory T cells may have patterns that are not reflected. Autologous blood-rectal clonal overlap was significantly higher in ulcerative colitis patients than in controls, suggesting increased T cell trafficking to inflamed tissue. Only a handful of individuals were included in the healthy control group, which was small. Controls, mild-moderate and acute severe colitis patients were separated by rectal repertoire features, and reduced rectal diversity due to clonal expansions was observed in acute severe colitis. For technical reasons, substantially fewer templates were yielded by the blood samples of two patients, and these blood samples were excluded from blood-rectal overlap analysis. Two rectal CDR3 clonotypes were present in all ulcerative colitis patients and in none of the controls.

The CDR3 holds 14 amino acids from the cysteine to the phenylalanine. Only the CDR3 DNA stays, 42 bases, in frame from base 1. At the junction V is shortened by 7 bases and J by 3 bases, with 14 bases in between. The CDR1 and CDR2 encoded by the germline V gene (reference sequence) are SEHNR and FQNEAQ. For this clone: Its cognate antigen has yet to be identified. The sample holds no much larger clone one base away, and base qualities are not on file.

Ulcerative colitis patients had received no immunosuppressive medication before the diagnostic colonoscopy. Blood was sampled at the same time as the colonoscopy. The Wizard kit (Promega) was used to extract genomic DNA from the blood and intestinal samples. Sequenced material: blood. The receptor was derived from a boy aged 5-17 years with moderate ulcerative colitis. This chain is built from TRBV7-9 and TRBJ2-3; too little of a D gene remains to name it. The CDR3 has the sequence CASTRSRVTDTQYF. In nucleotide form, the sequence is TGTGCCAGCACGCGCTCTCGGGTTACAGATACGCAGTATTTT.